This paragraph reports one T cell receptor beta chain. Antigen specificity is unknown. CDR1 KGHSH and CDR2 LQKENI come from the germline V gene. After removal of 4 bases from V and 2 bases from J, the junction contained 3 bases not matched to a gene. This CDR3 region has 14 residues. The record originates from a study of Ad26.COV2.S vaccination and SARS-CoV-2 variants. In the study overall: Donor had been placed in the Ad26.COV2.S arm of the COV1001 trial.

Documented treatment: approximately 18 received Ad26.COV2.S at low or high dose, single or two shots; 5 received placebo; per-sample allocation not given. All samples were drawn on day 63, counting from the first vaccine or placebo injection. Broader study findings: Using TCR breadth and depth analyses may have led to underestimated total T cell responses. Placebo recipients had lower spike-specific TCR breadth than vaccine recipients.

The table came from immunoSEQ multiplex PCR; TCRdb's copy has only in-frame clones and leaves some out. The top ten clones hold 9.5% to 12% of a sample with about 350,000 clones, 80% to 90% of them seen once. Sequences were derived from peripheral blood, sampled in a trial of Ad26.COV2.S vaccine versus placebo. V gene TRBV18 combines with J gene TRBJ2-3; 7 bases line up with TRBD1. The source is a person aged 18 to 65 who received the Ad26.COV2.S COVID-19 vaccine or a placebo. The CDR3 here is CASSLDRTTDTQYF. Here the CDR3 DNA reads TGTGCCAGCTCACTGGACAGGACCACAGATACGCAGTATTTT.